This entry concerns a single T cell receptor beta chain. The antigen is not known. The TCR beta cDNA libraries carried unique molecular identifiers. The authors obtained 540,000 or so cDNA molecules from roughly 1 to 10 million T cells. MiXCR was run by TCRdb on the PCR reads, yielding one entry per CDR3 protein. The sample lists about 560,000 distinct CDR3 sequences; 44% were seen once. These data are taken from a study of post-analysis software for immune sequencing data. Study results and caveats: The study found significantly lower normalized Chao1 diversity in multiple sclerosis patients than in controls.

Material for sequencing was blood. This clonotype originated in a girl under 18 with multiple sclerosis.

CDR3 sequence reads: CASGDSGGTHNEQFF. The CDR3, as DNA: TGTGCCAGTGGGGACTCAGGGGGCACCCACAATGAGCAGTTCTTC. V and J are TRBV12-3 or TRBV12-4 and TRBJ2-1; TRBD1 matches at 8 bases. The V segment lost 9 bases and the J segment 5 bases; nucleotides outside the gene matches: 12. The CDR3 spans 15 residues.